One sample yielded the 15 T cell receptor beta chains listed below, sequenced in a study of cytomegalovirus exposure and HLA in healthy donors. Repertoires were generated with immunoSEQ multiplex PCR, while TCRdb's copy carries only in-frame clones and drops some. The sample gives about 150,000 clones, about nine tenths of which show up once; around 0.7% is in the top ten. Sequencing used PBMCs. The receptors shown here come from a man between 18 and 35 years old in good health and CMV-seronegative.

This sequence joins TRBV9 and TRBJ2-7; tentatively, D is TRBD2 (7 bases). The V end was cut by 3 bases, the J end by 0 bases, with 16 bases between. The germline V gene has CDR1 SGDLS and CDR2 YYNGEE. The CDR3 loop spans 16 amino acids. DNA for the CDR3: TGTGCCAGCAGCGCCCTGGGGGGGCGGGACTCCTACGAGCAGTACGTC. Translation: CASSALGGRDSYEQYV.

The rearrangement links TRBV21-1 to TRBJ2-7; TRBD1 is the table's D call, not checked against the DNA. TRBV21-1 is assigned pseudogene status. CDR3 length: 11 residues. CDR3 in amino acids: CASNLTLGQYV. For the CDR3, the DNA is TGTGCCAGCAACCTGACCCTTGGGCAGTACGTC.

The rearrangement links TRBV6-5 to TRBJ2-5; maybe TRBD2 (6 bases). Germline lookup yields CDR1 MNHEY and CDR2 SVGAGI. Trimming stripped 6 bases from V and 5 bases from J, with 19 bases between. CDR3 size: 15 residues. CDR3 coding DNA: TGTGCCAGCAGGACAGTTCAGGGAGGCCGGGAGACCCAGTACTTC. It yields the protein CASRTVQGGRETQYF.

The CDR3 loop reads CASSNPGSNQPQHF. In DNA, the CDR3 is TGTGCCAGCAGTAACCCAGGTAGCAATCAGCCCCAGCATTTT. The chain recombines TRBV6-5 with TRBJ1-5, with D uncertain. The V end lost 5 bases, the J end lost 0 bases, and 8 bases lay between the germline ends. This CDR3 contains 14 residues. Per the germline V gene, CDR1 is MNHEY and CDR2 is SVGAGI.

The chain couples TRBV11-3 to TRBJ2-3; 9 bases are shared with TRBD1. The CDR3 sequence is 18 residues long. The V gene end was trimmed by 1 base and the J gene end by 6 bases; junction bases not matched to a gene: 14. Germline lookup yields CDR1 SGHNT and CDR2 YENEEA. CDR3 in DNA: TGTGCCAGCAGCTTAGCCCCCTCCACAGGGGGCGATCGGGATACGCAGTATTTT. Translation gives CASSLAPSTGGDRDTQYF.

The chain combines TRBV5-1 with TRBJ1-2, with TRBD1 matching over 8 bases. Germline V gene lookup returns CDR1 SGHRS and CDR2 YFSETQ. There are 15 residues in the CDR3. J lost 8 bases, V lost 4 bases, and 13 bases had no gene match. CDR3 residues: CASSRALGTGGGYTF. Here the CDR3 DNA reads TGCGCCAGCAGCCGGGCCCTAGGGACAGGAGGCGGCTACACCTTC.

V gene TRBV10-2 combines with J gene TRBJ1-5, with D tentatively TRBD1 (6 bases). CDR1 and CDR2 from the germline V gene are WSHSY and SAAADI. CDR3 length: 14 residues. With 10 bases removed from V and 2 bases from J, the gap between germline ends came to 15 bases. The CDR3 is CATTTGMGNQPQHF. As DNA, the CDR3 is TGCGCCACTACTACAGGGATGGGCAATCAGCCCCAGCATTTT.

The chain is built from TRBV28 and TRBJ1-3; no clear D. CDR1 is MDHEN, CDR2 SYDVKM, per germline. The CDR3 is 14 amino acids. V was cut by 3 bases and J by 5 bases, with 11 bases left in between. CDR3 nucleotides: TGTGCCAGCAGTTTCCCAGATACCAGAAACACCATATATTTT. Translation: CASSFPDTRNTIYF.

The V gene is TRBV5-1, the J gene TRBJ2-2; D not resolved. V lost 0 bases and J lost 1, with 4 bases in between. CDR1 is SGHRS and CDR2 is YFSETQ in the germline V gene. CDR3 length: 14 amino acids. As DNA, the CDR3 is TGCGCCAGCAGCTTGGGCAGGAACACCGGGGAGCTGTTTTTT. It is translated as CASSLGRNTGELFF.

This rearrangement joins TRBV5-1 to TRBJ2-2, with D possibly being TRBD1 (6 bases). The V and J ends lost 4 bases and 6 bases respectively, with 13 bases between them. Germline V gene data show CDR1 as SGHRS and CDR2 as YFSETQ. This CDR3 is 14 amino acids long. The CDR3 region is CASSIIQGAGELFF. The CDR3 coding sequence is TGCGCCAGCAGCATTATACAGGGTGCCGGGGAGCTGTTTTTT.

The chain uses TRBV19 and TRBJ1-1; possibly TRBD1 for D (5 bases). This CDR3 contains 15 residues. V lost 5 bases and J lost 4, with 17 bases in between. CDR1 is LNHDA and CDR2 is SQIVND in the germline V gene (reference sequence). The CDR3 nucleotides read TGTGCCAGTAGTGCGGGACCGGGTGGTGGCACTGAAGCTTTCTTT. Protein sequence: CASSAGPGGGTEAFF. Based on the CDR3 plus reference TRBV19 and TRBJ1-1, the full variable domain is DGGITQSPKYLFRKEGQNVTLSCEQNLNHDAMYWYRQDPGQGLRLIYYSQIVNDFQKGDIAEGYSVSREKKESFPLTVTSAQKNPTAFYLCASSAGPGGGTEAFFGQGTRLTVV.

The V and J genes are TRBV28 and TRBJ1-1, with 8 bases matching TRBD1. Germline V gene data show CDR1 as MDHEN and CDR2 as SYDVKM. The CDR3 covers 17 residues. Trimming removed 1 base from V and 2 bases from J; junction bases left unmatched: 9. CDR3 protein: CASSLFGQGATNTEAFF. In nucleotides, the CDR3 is TGTGCCAGCAGTTTATTCGGCCAGGGGGCCACTAACACTGAAGCTTTCTTT.

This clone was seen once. The CDR3 DNA follows: TGTGCCAGCAGCCCCCAATCCGGGACAGGGGCCGGAGAGCAGTTCTTC. Translated, it gives CASSPQSGTGAGEQFF. The rearrangement joins TRBV9 to TRBJ2-1; 10 bases are a match to TRBD1. CDR3 size: 16 residues. J was trimmed by 10 bases and V by 4 bases; bases with no gene match: 14. Germline V lookup: CDR1 SGDLS, CDR2 YYNGEE.

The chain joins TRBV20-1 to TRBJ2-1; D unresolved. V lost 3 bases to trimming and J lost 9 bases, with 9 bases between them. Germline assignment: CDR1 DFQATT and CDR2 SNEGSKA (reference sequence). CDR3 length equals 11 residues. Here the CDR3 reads CSASSSGEQFF. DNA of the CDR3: TGCAGTGCTAGTTCTTCGGGTGAGCAGTTCTTC.

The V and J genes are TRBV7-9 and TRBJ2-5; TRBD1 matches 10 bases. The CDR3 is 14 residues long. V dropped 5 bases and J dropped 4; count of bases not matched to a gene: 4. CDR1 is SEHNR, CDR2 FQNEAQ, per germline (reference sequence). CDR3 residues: CASSPTGGGETQYF. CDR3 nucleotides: TGTGCCAGCAGCCCGACAGGGGGCGGAGAGACCCAGTACTTC.